The source of this T cell receptor beta chain is a study of T cell repertoires in ileal Crohn's disease. This CDR3 spans 15 amino acids. Germline-derived CDR1 and CDR2 are GTSNPN and SVGIG (reference sequence). V was pared by 3 bases and J by 7 bases, with 19 bases between. Here immunoSEQ multiplex PCR was the method, and the copy in TCRdb shows in-frame clones only, minus some. In the table there are about 2,400 clones, roughly 80% of which are singletons. This clone showed up just once. Specimen: ileal tissue. The rearrangement uses TRBV30 and TRBJ1-5, with D possibly being TRBD1 (5 bases). The sequence was obtained from an adult with Crohn's disease. The chain's CDR3 is CAWSARGNGGQPQHF. The CDR3 DNA reads TGTGCCTGGAGCGCGCGGGGCAACGGAGGCCAGCCCCAGCATTTT.